This is a list of T cell receptor beta chains from one sample in a study of blood T cells in healthy people across ages. TCRdb processed the 5' RACE reads anew with MiXCR; each CDR3 protein has one entry. The data hold 800,000 to 1,000,000 distinct CDR3 sequences, with around 49% observed a single time. What was sequenced was blood. All receptors derive from a man aged 25 to 40 in good health. The CDR3 runs from the conserved cysteine through the conserved F or W. The D gene is left open where the match is weak. Some rows mark clone size as missing; the rest say once, few, many or name a class of expanded clone.

v_call	clone_size	d_call	j_call	cdr3_nt	cdr3_aa
TRBV5-1	few	TRBD2	TRBJ2-3	TGCGCCAGCAGCTTGGTTAAAGCCGGGACTAGCGGGTCGGATACGCAGTATTTT	CASSLVKAGTSGSDTQYF
TRBV29-1	-	TRBD2	TRBJ2-1	TGCAGCGTTCCTCTAGCGGGGGACTTCAATGAGCAGTTCTTC	CSVPLAGDFNEQFF
TRBV9	-	-	TRBJ2-1	TGTGCCAGCAGCGTAGGTCCTAGCTCCTACAATGAGCAGTTCTTC	CASSVGPSSYNEQFF
TRBV7-2	once	-	TRBJ1-5	TGTGCCAGCAGCTTAACTGGTTCCGCGGGGGGCAATCAGCCCCAGCATTTT	CASSLTGSAGGNQPQHF
TRBV20-1	-	TRBD1	TRBJ2-3	TGCAGTGCTAGGGGACAGGGGGGGCCAGATACGCAGTATTTT	CSARGQGGPDTQYF
TRBV12-3/TRBV12-4	few	-	TRBJ2-1	TGTGCCAGCAGTGTAGGAGGGGGGCCAAATGAGCAGTTCTTC	CASSVGGGPNEQFF
TRBV4-2	few	-	TRBJ2-3	TGTGCCAGCAGCCAAGAATTGACGGGGACTAGCACAGATACGCAGTATTTT	CASSQELTGTSTDTQYF
TRBV20-1	-	TRBD1	TRBJ2-5	TGCAGTGCTAGAGAGGCCGGGACAGTAGGGAGTTCCCAAGAGACCCAGTACTTC	CSAREAGTVGSSQETQYF
TRBV6-6	few	-	TRBJ1-2	TGTGCCAGCAGTTACAAGGAGGGCTACACCTTC	CASSYKEGYTF
TRBV4-3	-	TRBD1	TRBJ2-6	TGCGCCAGCAGCCAAGAGAGGGGGCGACCTGGGGCCAACGTCCTGACTTTC	CASSQERGRPGANVLTF
TRBV5-1	few	-	TRBJ2-7	TGCGCCAGCAGCGTGGCTTACGGATACGAGCAGTACTTC	CASSVAYGYEQYF
TRBV19	once	-	TRBJ2-7	TGTGCCAGTAGTATTTACATCAACTACGAGCAGTACTTC	CASSIYINYEQYF
TRBV3-1	-	-	TRBJ2-1	TGTGCCAGCAGCAGGGCCCTCGGCAATGAGCAGTTCTTC	CASSRALGNEQFF
TRBV28	-	-	TRBJ2-3	TGTGCCAGCAGTTTTAACCGAGCCGAGGGGGAGGGGGGCACCACAGATACGCAGTATTTT	CASSFNRAEGEGGTTDTQYF
TRBV20-1	-	TRBD1	TRBJ2-3	TGCAGTGCTAGCCCCACCGGCCGACAGGGGAAAAGGACAGATACGCAGTATTTT	CSASPTGRQGKRTDTQYF
TRBV9	-	-	TRBJ2-7	TGTGCCAGCAGCCCAAAGGGGGAATCGGTCCCCTACGAGCAGTACTTC	CASSPKGESVPYEQYF
TRBV5-1	few	-	TRBJ2-7	TGCGCCAGCAGCTTACCCGGGACATCCCCCTACGAGCAGTACTTC	CASSLPGTSPYEQYF
TRBV6-2/TRBV6-3	-	TRBD2	TRBJ2-3	TGTGCCAGCAGTTATACCTCGGGGGGGCCGGGTACAGATACGCAGTATTTT	CASSYTSGGPGTDTQYF
TRBV28	-	-	TRBJ2-5	TGTGCCAGCAGTCGGACGACCGCGGCGCGGGCCCAGTACTTC	CASSRTTAARAQYF
TRBV4-2	-	-	TRBJ2-5	TGTGCCAGTGGTCAAGACCAAGAGACCCAGTACTTC	CASGQDQETQYF
TRBV30	-	-	TRBJ1-4	TGTGCCTGGAGTGTACCCGTGGCAGGCCGGCGGGAAAAACTGTTTTTT	CAWSVPVAGRREKLFF
TRBV7-9	once	-	TRBJ2-7	TGTGCCAGCAGTACCCCGGGACCCGTCGAGCAGTACTTC	CASSTPGPVEQYF
TRBV4-1	many	TRBD1	TRBJ2-7	TGCGCCAGCAGCCAACCGGACAGGGAATTCTACGAGCAGTACTTC	CASSQPDREFYEQYF
TRBV4-1	few	TRBD1	TRBJ2-3	TGCGCCAGCAGCCAAGATAAATCAGGGGGCATCACAGATACGCAGTATTTT	CASSQDKSGGITDTQYF
TRBV5-5	-	-	TRBJ1-4	TGTGCCAGCAGCCATCGAGGACCATTAAGTGAAAAACTGTTTTTT	CASSHRGPLSEKLFF
TRBV7-9	few	TRBD1	TRBJ2-7	TGTGCCAGCAGCCGTCCGGGACAGGGTGGATACTACGAGCAGTACTTC	CASSRPGQGGYYEQYF
TRBV4-3	-	-	TRBJ1-1	TGCGCCAGCAGCCAAGTTTCTGTAACAGGGGAAGCTTTCTTT	CASSQVSVTGEAFF
TRBV6-2/TRBV6-3	-	-	TRBJ1-1	TGTGCCAGCAGACGAAAGCGGGAGGTCACTGAAGCTTTCTTT	CASRRKREVTEAFF
TRBV27	once	TRBD1	TRBJ2-3	TGTGCCAGCAGCCCTACAGGGGACCCGAGCACAGATACGCAGTATTTT	CASSPTGDPSTDTQYF
TRBV7-8	-	-	TRBJ2-7	TGTGCCAACAGCCAACGGACGGGGAACTACGAGCAGTACTTC	CANSQRTGNYEQYF
TRBV7-9	-	-	TRBJ2-7	TGTGCCAGCAGCTTGGACAAGAGCGAGCAGTACTTC	CASSLDKSEQYF